What follows are 25 T cell receptor beta chains derived from one specimen sequenced in a study of cytomegalovirus exposure and HLA in healthy donors. PCR was performed using 60 Vbeta and 13 Jbeta primers. Method: immunoSEQ multiplex PCR; TCRdb's copy keeps in-frame clones and lacks some. In all, the sample yields some 140,000 clones. The sequenced sample consisted of PBMCs. The receptor source for this set is a woman aged 40 to 50 in good health and CMV-seronegative.

The chain recombines TRBV7-2 with TRBJ1-5; a possible D gene is TRBD1 (6 bases). Germline CDR1 and CDR2: SGHTA and FQGNSA. The CDR3 runs 13 residues. V was pared by 4 bases and J by 2 bases, with 6 bases between. The DNA of the CDR3 is TGTGCCAGCAGCTACAGGGGCAATCAGCCCCAGCATTTT. This codes for CASSYRGNQPQHF.

The V call is TRBV21-1, the J call TRBJ1-5; the D call of TRBD1 is as the table states it, not checked on the DNA. TRBV21-1 is tagged as a pseudogene. This CDR3 contains 23 residues. CDR3 in amino acids: CASSKGDEVSGTGGIPGNQPQHF. CDR3 DNA: TGTGCCAGCAGCAAAGGGGACGAAGTGTCCGGGACAGGGGGGATCCCCGGCAATCAGCCCCAGCATTTT.

The chain recombines TRBV18 with TRBJ2-7; maybe TRBD1 (7 bases). The V and J ends lost 3 bases and 2 bases respectively, with 11 bases between them. Germline V lookup: CDR1 KGHSH, CDR2 LQKENI. CDR3 length: 14 residues. The CDR3 DNA reads as TGTGCCAGCTCACCTGACAGGGAGGCCTACGAGCAGTACGTC. Residues: CASSPDREAYEQYV.

The chain couples TRBV9 to TRBJ1-3; a weak D match, TRBD1 (5 bases). CDR1 and CDR2 from the germline V gene are SGDLS and YYNGEE. This CDR3 is built from 15 residues. V gave up 7 bases and J gave up 0 bases, with 14 bases separating them. CDR3 loop: CASAGGPFSGNTIYF. The DNA of the CDR3 is TGTGCCAGCGCGGGGGGTCCTTTCTCTGGAAACACCATATATTTT.

The chain recombines TRBV5-1 with TRBJ2-6, with 10 bases lining up with TRBD1. CDR1 and CDR2 from the germline V gene are SGHRS and YFSETQ. The CDR3 length is 17 residues. J lost 0 bases, V lost 4 bases, and 4 bases had no gene match. The CDR3: CASSTDRGSSGANVLTF. Here the CDR3 DNA reads TGCGCCAGCAGCACGGACAGGGGGTCCTCTGGGGCCAACGTCCTGACTTTC.

This sequence joins TRBV7-3 and TRBJ2-7, with D unresolved. The CDR3 spans 14 residues. Per the germline V gene, CDR1 is SGHTA and CDR2 is FQGTGA. The germline V and J ends were trimmed by 1 base and 3 bases, with 10 bases remaining between them. The CDR3 DNA sequence: TGTGCCAGCAGCTTAAATTGGCAGAACTACGAGCAGTACTTC. It is translated as CASSLNWQNYEQYF. Supplemented by reference TRBV7-3 and TRBJ2-7, the full variable domain reads GAGVSQTPSNKVTEKGKYVELRCDPISGHTALYWYRQSLGQGPEFLIYFQGTGAADDSGLPNDRFFAVRPEGSVSTLKIQRTERGDSAVYLCASSLNWQNYEQYFGPGTRLTVT.

The chain joins TRBV7-8 to TRBJ2-7, with 7 bases that match TRBD1. The germline V gene encodes CDR1 SGHVS and CDR2 FQNEAQ. This CDR3 contains 15 residues. The junction had 11 bases not matched to a gene; V was cut back by 3 bases and J by 6 bases. The CDR3 DNA is TGTGCCAGCAGCTTGGGCAGGGGGACCTCGTTCGAGCAGTACGTC. Translation gives CASSLGRGTSFEQYV.

The chain links TRBV9 to TRBJ1-6; possibly TRBD1 for D (5 bases). The V gene lost 0 bases and the J gene lost 3 bases, with 10 bases spanning the gap. Per germline, CDR1 SGDLS and CDR2 YYNGEE. CDR3 length equals 16 residues. Written as DNA, the CDR3 is TGTGCCAGCAGCGTAGGGGGGGAAGGCTATAATTCACCCCTCCACTTT. Translated: CASSVGGEGYNSPLHF.

This sequence joins TRBV18 and TRBJ1-2; D is uncertain. Per the germline V gene, CDR1 is KGHSH and CDR2 is LQKENI. Trimming removed 4 bases at V and 2 bases at J, with 11 bases between. This CDR3 region has 14 residues. The CDR3 DNA reads as TGTGCCAGCTCACTTCAGACGGGGAACTATGGCTACACCTTC. Translated: CASSLQTGNYGYTF. The full variable domain, its missing parts supplied by reference TRBV18 and TRBJ1-2, is NAGVMQNPRHLVRRRGQEARLRCSPMKGHSHVYWYRQLPEEGLKFMVYLQKENIIDESGMPKERFSAEFPKEGPSILRIQQVVRGDSAAYFCASSLQTGNYGYTFGSGTRLTVV.

The chain is built from TRBV7-9 and TRBJ1-5, with 7 nucleotides matching TRBD1. This CDR3 has 14 amino acids. Trimming took 5 bases from V and 8 from J; bases not matched to a gene: 9. Per germline, CDR1 SEHNR and CDR2 FQNEAQ (reference sequence). CDR3 bases: TGTGCCAGCAGCCCGGACAGGCGTGGGGAGCCCCAGCATTTT. This gives the protein CASSPDRRGEPQHF.

The rearrangement uses TRBV2 and TRBJ2-5; 11 bases are a match to TRBD2. The germline CDR1 and CDR2 sequences are SNHLY and FYNNEI. Germline trimming cut 6 bases from V and 3 bases from J; bases unmatched to any gene: 3. CDR3 length equals 14 residues. As DNA, the CDR3 is TGTGCCAGCAGAGCGGGACTAGCGGAAGAGACCCAGTACTTC. Encoded protein: CASRAGLAEETQYF.

The chain joins TRBV29-1 to TRBJ2-6; 9 nucleotides align to TRBD1. This CDR3 contains 15 residues. J was trimmed by 2 bases and V by 5 bases; bases with no gene match: 4. CDR1 is SQVTM, CDR2 ANQGSEA, per germline. CDR3 sequence: CSVLTGGAGANVLTF. CDR3 DNA: TGCAGCGTTCTGACAGGGGGTGCTGGGGCCAACGTCCTGACTTTC.

The chain combines TRBV19 with TRBJ2-4, with D possibly being TRBD1 (5 bases). The CDR3 is 15 amino acids. V dropped 6 bases and J dropped 8 bases, with 20 bases sitting between them. The germline gives CDR1 LNHDA, CDR2 SQIVND (reference sequence). In DNA form, the CDR3 reads TGTGCCAGTAGGAAGGACACAAACCGTATGGACATTCAGTACTTC. This translates into CASRKDTNRMDIQYF.

This sequence joins TRBV19 and TRBJ2-5, with TRBD2 matching 9 bases. The CDR3 totals 16 residues. CDR1 and CDR2 (germline): LNHDA, SQIVND (reference sequence). J gave up 4 bases and V 7 bases, and 13 bases lay outside the gene matches. CDR3 region: CASTQGQAGGLETQYF. In DNA form, the CDR3 reads TGTGCCAGTACCCAAGGCCAAGCGGGGGGTTTAGAGACCCAGTACTTC.

The J gene is TRBJ1-1, the V gene TRBV7-9; D uncertain. V lost 0 bases and J lost 1, with 9 bases in between. CDR1 is SEHNR, CDR2 FQNEAQ, per germline (reference sequence). This CDR3 has 15 amino acids. The CDR3 region is CASSLASGANTEAFF. CDR3 nucleotides: TGTGCCAGCAGCTTAGCGTCCGGAGCGAACACTGAAGCTTTCTTT. The whole variable domain, filled in from reference TRBV7-9 and TRBJ1-1, reads DTGVSQNPRHKITKRGQNVTFRCDPISEHNRLYWYRQTLGQGPEFLTYFQNEAQLEKSRLLSDRFSAERPKGSFSTLEIQRTEQGDSAMYLCASSLASGANTEAFFGQGTRLTVV.

The genes are TRBV5-4 and TRBJ1-6, with D possibly matching TRBD1 (6 bases). Germline V lookup: CDR1 SGHNT, CDR2 YYREEE (reference sequence). This CDR3 region has 14 residues. V lost 0 bases to trimming and J lost 7 bases, with 8 bases between them. CDR3 sequence (DNA): TGTGCCAGCAGCTTGGGGGGGGGCAATTCACCCCTCCACTTT. Translated: CASSLGGGNSPLHF.

V gene TRBV28 combines with J gene TRBJ1-4, with a tentative D call TRBD1 (6 bases). Trimming stripped 3 bases from V and 14 bases from J, with 13 bases between. The germline gives CDR1 MDHEN, CDR2 SYDVKM. The CDR3 runs to 12 residues. The CDR3 protein is CASSLVGALLFF. CDR3 nucleotide sequence: TGTGCCAGCAGTTTGGTGGGGGCGCTGCTGTTTTTT. Full variable domain (missing parts from reference TRBV28 and TRBJ1-4): DVKVTQSSRYLVKRTGEKVFLECVQDMDHENMFWYRQDPGLGLRLIYFSYDVKMKEKGDIPEGYSVSREKKERFSLILESASTNQTSMYLCASSLVGALLFFGSGTQLSVL.

V and J are TRBV9 and TRBJ1-2; tentative D call: TRBD1 (5 bases). The germline V gene encodes CDR1 SGDLS and CDR2 YYNGEE. Deletions cut 2 bases from V and 5 bases from J, with 10 bases between. This CDR3 has 13 amino acids. The CDR3 loop reads CASSVGGIYGYTF. CDR3 nucleotides: TGTGCCAGCAGCGTGGGGGGGATATATGGCTACACCTTC.

The chain links TRBV5-1 to TRBJ2-2; 7 bases fit TRBD2. This CDR3 has 16 residues. Germline CDR1 and CDR2: SGHRS and YFSETQ. J gave up 2 bases and V 7 bases, and 11 bases lay outside the gene matches. The CDR3 is CASLTLPGGNTGELFF. CDR3 in DNA: TGCGCCAGCCTCACCTTACCGGGGGGAAACACCGGGGAGCTGTTTTTT.

CDR3 sequence reads: CASSVGLNQPQHF. The CDR3 coding sequence is TGTGCCAGCAGTGTGGGACTCAATCAGCCCCAGCATTTT. The chain couples TRBV6-1 to TRBJ1-5, with D tentatively TRBD1 (5 bases). Germline CDR1 MNHNS, CDR2 SASEGT. V was pared by 4 bases and J by 3 bases, with 7 bases between. The CDR3 loop spans 13 amino acids.

This chain joins TRBV29-1 and TRBJ1-2; 8 bases line up with TRBD1. This CDR3 is 15 amino acids long. CDR1 SQVTM and CDR2 ANQGSEA come from the germline V gene. Trimming cost V 6 bases and J 7 bases; bases outside gene matches: 16. CDR3 nucleotides: TGCAGCGTCTCAATCTGGACAGGGCGAGTTCGTGGCTACACCTTC. Translation: CSVSIWTGRVRGYTF.

The J gene is TRBJ2-1, the V gene TRBV6-4; perhaps TRBD2 as D (6 bases). Trimming pared 6 bases from V and 6 bases from J, leaving 18 bases between. The CDR3 covers 15 residues. Germline V gene sequence: CDR1 MRHNA, CDR2 SNTAGT. CDR3 nucleotides: TGTGCCAGCAGCGCGACTAGAGTCCTGGTCAATGAGCAGTTCTTC. This encodes CASSATRVLVNEQFF.

This rearrangement joins TRBV5-4 to TRBJ2-3, with 8 bases aligning to TRBD1. Per germline, CDR1 SGHNT and CDR2 YYREEE (reference sequence). This CDR3 contains 14 residues. Trimming removed 1 base from V and 5 bases from J; junction bases left unmatched: 3. The CDR3 is CASSLKQGEDTQYF. The CDR3, as DNA: TGTGCCAGCAGCTTGAAACAGGGGGAAGATACGCAGTATTTT.

The V call is TRBV5-4, the J call TRBJ2-5; 7 bases are a match to TRBD1. CDR3 length equals 14 residues. With 4 bases clipped from V and 4 bases from J, the junction kept 7 bases outside the gene matches. The germline gives CDR1 SGHNT, CDR2 YYREEE (reference sequence). For the CDR3, the DNA is TGTGCCAGCAGCCCAGACAGGGACCCAGAGACCCAGTACTTC. Translated: CASSPDRDPETQYF.

This chain joins TRBV28 and TRBJ1-3, with D unclear. The CDR3 is 16 amino acids. Germline-derived CDR1 and CDR2 are MDHEN and SYDVKM. Trimming shortened V by 2 bases and J by 2 bases, and 13 bases separated the two germline ends. This CDR3 reads CASSLPQIHAGNTIYF. In DNA form, the CDR3 reads TGTGCCAGCAGTTTACCTCAGATCCATGCTGGAAACACCATATATTTT.